This is a list of T cell receptor beta chains from one sample in a study of blood T cells in healthy people across ages. TCRdb re-derived calls from the 5' RACE reads in MiXCR, one entry per CDR3 protein. The sample consists of about 1.5 million distinct CDR3 sequences, around two fifths of them appearing once. The source material was blood. The origin of the receptors is a woman aged 18-30 years in good health. CDR3s include the opening cysteine and the closing phenylalanine or tryptophan. D genes are given only for firm matches. Clone size, where shown, is once, few, many, or a class for clones that have expanded.

clone size: many
J gene: TRBJ2-5
D gene: .
V gene: TRBV12-3/TRBV12-4
CDR3 DNA: TGTGCCAGCAGCACCCGAGAGACCCAGTACTTC
CDR3 protein: CASSTRETQYF

clone size: .
J gene: TRBJ2-1
D gene: TRBD1
V gene: TRBV6-5
CDR3 DNA: TGTGCCAGCAGTCCTGACAGGGTCAACAATGAGCAGTTCTTC
CDR3 protein: CASSPDRVNNEQFF

clone size: .
J gene: TRBJ2-5
D gene: TRBD2
V gene: TRBV20-1
CDR3 DNA: TGCAGTGCTAGAGGGGTAGCGGGAAAACAAGAGACCCAGTACTTC
CDR3 protein: CSARGVAGKQETQYF

clone size: .
J gene: TRBJ2-1
D gene: .
V gene: TRBV12-3/TRBV12-4
CDR3 DNA: TGTGCCAGCACCTACTCCAGGGAGCAGTTCTTC
CDR3 protein: CASTYSREQFF

clone size: few
J gene: TRBJ2-3
D gene: TRBD2
V gene: TRBV6-2/TRBV6-3
CDR3 DNA: TGTGCCAGCATGCCGGGAGGCGGCCCTAGCACAGATACGCAGTATTTT
CDR3 protein: CASMPGGGPSTDTQYF

clone size: few
J gene: TRBJ1-6
D gene: .
V gene: TRBV6-4
CDR3 DNA: TGTGCCAGCAGCCATATCCTCCACTTT
CDR3 protein: CASSHILHF

clone size: few
J gene: TRBJ1-1
D gene: .
V gene: TRBV11-2
CDR3 DNA: TGTGCCAGCAGCCCGCCCCTGTCCCGTGAAGCTTTCTTT
CDR3 protein: CASSPPLSREAFF

clone size: .
J gene: TRBJ2-5
D gene: TRBD2
V gene: TRBV14
CDR3 DNA: TGTGCCAGCAGCCAAGATGGCGGACTAGCGGCCGGATACAATGAGCAGTACTTC
CDR3 protein: CASSQDGGLAAGYNEQYF

clone size: many
J gene: TRBJ2-1
D gene: .
V gene: TRBV29-1
CDR3 DNA: TGCAGCGTCGGTGGGTTCGGCGTAAGCTCCTACAATGAGCAGTTCTTC
CDR3 protein: CSVGGFGVSSYNEQFF

clone size: .
J gene: TRBJ1-2
D gene: .
V gene: TRBV7-2
CDR3 DNA: TGTGCCAGCAGCTTGGCCAGGTCCGACTATGGCTACACCTTC
CDR3 protein: CASSLARSDYGYTF

clone size: few
J gene: TRBJ2-3
D gene: .
V gene: TRBV7-9
CDR3 DNA: TGTGCCAGCAGGAGGGACGGCACAGATACGCAGTATTTT
CDR3 protein: CASRRDGTDTQYF

clone size: few
J gene: TRBJ2-1
D gene: .
V gene: TRBV9
CDR3 DNA: TGTGCCAGCAGCGCCGGGGCGTCTTCCTACAATGAGCAGTTCTTC
CDR3 protein: CASSAGASSYNEQFF

clone size: few
J gene: TRBJ1-1
D gene: TRBD1
V gene: TRBV29-1
CDR3 DNA: TGCAGCGTTTTTCTCAGGGGGCGAGGGTTTACTGAAGCTTTCTTT
CDR3 protein: CSVFLRGRGFTEAFF

clone size: few
J gene: TRBJ2-5
D gene: .
V gene: TRBV20-1
CDR3 DNA: TGCAGTGCTAGTCCCGGGACGAGCCCAAAAGAGACCCAGTACTTC
CDR3 protein: CSASPGTSPKETQYF

clone size: .
J gene: TRBJ2-1
D gene: TRBD2
V gene: TRBV9
CDR3 DNA: TGTGCCAGCAGCCGACGGCTAGCGGGAGGATCGGGGTACAATGAGCAGTTCTTC
CDR3 protein: CASSRRLAGGSGYNEQFF

clone size: .
J gene: TRBJ1-1
D gene: TRBD1
V gene: TRBV10-3
CDR3 DNA: TGTGCCATCAGTGAGTCAAGACAGGGGGCTGAAGCTTTCTTT
CDR3 protein: CAISESRQGAEAFF

clone size: .
J gene: TRBJ2-7
D gene: TRBD1
V gene: TRBV28
CDR3 DNA: TGTGCCAGCAGTTCAATGGGACAGAGCTACGAGCAGTACTTC
CDR3 protein: CASSSMGQSYEQYF

clone size: once
J gene: TRBJ2-1
D gene: .
V gene: TRBV11-1
CDR3 DNA: TGTGCCAGCAGCTTATTCCGCGACTCCGCCGACAATGAGCAGTTCTTC
CDR3 protein: CASSLFRDSADNEQFF

clone size: few
J gene: TRBJ2-4
D gene: .
V gene: TRBV3-1
CDR3 DNA: TGTGCCAGCAGCCAAGGCGACGCCAAAAACATTCAGTACTTC
CDR3 protein: CASSQGDAKNIQYF

clone size: .
J gene: TRBJ1-1
D gene: .
V gene: TRBV29-1
CDR3 DNA: TGCAGCGTTGAAGTAAGCGGTTCAGGGGAAGCTTTCTTT
CDR3 protein: CSVEVSGSGEAFF

clone size: .
J gene: TRBJ2-3
D gene: .
V gene: TRBV9
CDR3 DNA: TGTGCCAGCAGCGCCAGACAGGTCCTTCCCACAGATACGCAGTATTTT
CDR3 protein: CASSARQVLPTDTQYF

clone size: .
J gene: TRBJ2-7
D gene: .
V gene: TRBV7-9
CDR3 DNA: TGTGCCAGCAGCATTGACGACCACGAGCAGTACTTC
CDR3 protein: CASSIDDHEQYF

clone size: .
J gene: TRBJ2-1
D gene: .
V gene: TRBV12-3/TRBV12-4
CDR3 DNA: TGTGCCAGCAGTTTCGGTAAGAATGAGCAGTTCTTC
CDR3 protein: CASSFGKNEQFF

clone size: .
J gene: TRBJ1-1
D gene: .
V gene: TRBV12-3/TRBV12-4
CDR3 DNA: TGTGCCAGCAGTTCCTGGCGACAAGTAGACCAGAACACTGAAGCTTTCTTT
CDR3 protein: CASSSWRQVDQNTEAFF

clone size: many
J gene: TRBJ2-1
D gene: TRBD1
V gene: TRBV5-1
CDR3 DNA: TGCGCCAGCAGCTTTGGACAGGGCTACAATGAGCAGTTCTTC
CDR3 protein: CASSFGQGYNEQFF

clone size: .
J gene: TRBJ2-1
D gene: TRBD1
V gene: TRBV7-9
CDR3 DNA: TGTGCCAGCAGCTTCCAGGGGGTCGTTCTGGATGAGCAGTTCTTC
CDR3 protein: CASSFQGVVLDEQFF

clone size: .
J gene: TRBJ2-7
D gene: TRBD2
V gene: TRBV12-5
CDR3 DNA: TGTGCTAGTGTCCCCCTTAGCGGGAGATCCTACAATGAGCAGTACTTC
CDR3 protein: CASVPLSGRSYNEQYF

clone size: few
J gene: TRBJ2-1
D gene: .
V gene: TRBV7-2
CDR3 DNA: TGTGCCAGCAGCGCTAACAGTCTCAATGAGCAGTTCTTC
CDR3 protein: CASSANSLNEQFF

clone size: .
J gene: TRBJ2-4
D gene: TRBD2
V gene: TRBV6-5
CDR3 DNA: TGTGCCAGCAGCTTACTGACTAGCGGGGGGGCGAACATTCAGTACTTC
CDR3 protein: CASSLLTSGGANIQYF

clone size: .
J gene: TRBJ1-5
D gene: .
V gene: TRBV27
CDR3 DNA: TGTGCCACCCAAGCGGACCGCCCGGCCTTCAATCAGCCCCAGCATTTT
CDR3 protein: CATQADRPAFNQPQHF

clone size: once
J gene: TRBJ1-5
D gene: .
V gene: TRBV12-3/TRBV12-4
CDR3 DNA: TGTGCCAGCAGTTTGGGGCGGGCGGTTCAGCCCCAGCATTTT
CDR3 protein: CASSLGRAVQPQHF

clone size: many
J gene: TRBJ2-7
D gene: TRBD2
V gene: TRBV10-3
CDR3 DNA: TGTGCCATCAGACGACTAGCGGGATACAACGAGCAGTACTTC
CDR3 protein: CAIRRLAGYNEQYF

clone size: few
J gene: TRBJ2-1
D gene: .
V gene: TRBV28
CDR3 DNA: TGTGCCAGCAGTGCCTCACTCTTACAGGGTTCCTACAATGAGCAGTTCTTC
CDR3 protein: CASSASLLQGSYNEQFF

clone size: .
J gene: TRBJ2-6
D gene: TRBD1
V gene: TRBV20-1
CDR3 DNA: TGCAGTGCTCCGACAGGGAAAGTCTCTGGGGCCAACGTCCTGACTTTC
CDR3 protein: CSAPTGKVSGANVLTF

clone size: .
J gene: TRBJ2-1
D gene: TRBD1
V gene: TRBV5-1
CDR3 DNA: TGCGCCAGCAGCTCGGATGGGACAGGGGTAAATGAGCGGTTCTTC
CDR3 protein: CASSSDGTGVNERFF

clone size: .
J gene: TRBJ2-3
D gene: .
V gene: TRBV20-1
CDR3 DNA: TGCAGTGCTCTCTTTTCCCTCACAGATACGCAGTATTTT
CDR3 protein: CSALFSLTDTQYF

clone size: .
J gene: TRBJ2-7
D gene: .
V gene: TRBV6-1
CDR3 DNA: TGTGCCAGCAGTGTCTTAGGGGACGGCGGAACCTACGAGCAGTACTTC
CDR3 protein: CASSVLGDGGTYEQYF

clone size: few
J gene: TRBJ2-7
D gene: .
V gene: TRBV20-1
CDR3 DNA: TGCAGTGCTGGGCCGTCAACCTCCTACGAGCAGTACTTC
CDR3 protein: CSAGPSTSYEQYF

clone size: .
J gene: TRBJ1-6
D gene: .
V gene: TRBV9
CDR3 DNA: TGTGCCAGCAGCGTAGAGGGAGGACCCCTCCACTTT
CDR3 protein: CASSVEGGPLHF

clone size: .
J gene: TRBJ2-3
D gene: TRBD2
V gene: TRBV7-2
CDR3 DNA: TGTGCCAGCACCTCTCCCCCGGGGGGGACAGATACGCAGTATTTT
CDR3 protein: CASTSPPGGTDTQYF

clone size: .
J gene: TRBJ2-3
D gene: TRBD2
V gene: TRBV15
CDR3 DNA: TGTGCCACCAGCAGAGATCGGGGGACTAGCGGCACAGATACGCAGTATTTT
CDR3 protein: CATSRDRGTSGTDTQYF

clone size: .
J gene: TRBJ2-3
D gene: TRBD1
V gene: TRBV7-6
CDR3 DNA: TGTGCCAGCAGCTTAAAGGCGACAGGGGAGAGCACAGATACGCAGTATTTT
CDR3 protein: CASSLKATGESTDTQYF

clone size: few
J gene: TRBJ2-7
D gene: TRBD2
V gene: TRBV20-1
CDR3 DNA: TGCAGTGCCAGAGCGGGGTCACTCTACGAGCAGTACTTC
CDR3 protein: CSARAGSLYEQYF

clone size: .
J gene: TRBJ2-5
D gene: .
V gene: TRBV5-1
CDR3 DNA: TGCGCCAGCAGCCTTCGGCCAGGGGGGGAGACCCAGTACTTC
CDR3 protein: CASSLRPGGETQYF

clone size: .
J gene: TRBJ2-3
D gene: TRBD2
V gene: TRBV6-1
CDR3 DNA: TGTGCCGGCAGAGGCGGGCTAGCGGGAGGGACTACGTCAGATACGCAGTATTTT
CDR3 protein: CAGRGGLAGGTTSDTQYF

clone size: .
J gene: TRBJ1-5
D gene: .
V gene: TRBV20-1
CDR3 DNA: TGCAGTGCTATCCGGGACCAAAATCAGCCCCAGCATTTT
CDR3 protein: CSAIRDQNQPQHF